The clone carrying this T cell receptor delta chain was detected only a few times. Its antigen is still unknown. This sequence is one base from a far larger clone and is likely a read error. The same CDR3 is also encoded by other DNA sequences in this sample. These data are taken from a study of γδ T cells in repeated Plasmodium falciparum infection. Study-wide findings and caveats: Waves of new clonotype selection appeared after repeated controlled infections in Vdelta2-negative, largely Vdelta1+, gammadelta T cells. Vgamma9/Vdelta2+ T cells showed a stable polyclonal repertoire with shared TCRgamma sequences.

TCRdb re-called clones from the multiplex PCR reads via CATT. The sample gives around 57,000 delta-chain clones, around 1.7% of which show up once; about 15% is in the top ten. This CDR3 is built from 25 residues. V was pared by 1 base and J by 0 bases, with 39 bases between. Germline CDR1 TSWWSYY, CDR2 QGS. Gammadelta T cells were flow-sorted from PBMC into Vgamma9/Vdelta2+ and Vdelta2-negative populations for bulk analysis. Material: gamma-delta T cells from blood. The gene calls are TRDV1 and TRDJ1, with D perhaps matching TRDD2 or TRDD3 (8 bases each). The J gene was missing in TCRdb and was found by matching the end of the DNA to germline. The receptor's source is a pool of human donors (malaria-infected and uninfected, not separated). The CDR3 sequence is CALGEPTFLISFNDGGFRYTDKLIF. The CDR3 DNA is TGTGCTCTTGGGGAACCAACCTTCCTAATCTCCTTTAATGATGGGGGATTCCGGTACACCGATAAACTCATCTTT.